This TCR beta chain was sequenced for a study of blood T cell repertoires in COVID-19. Overall study context: Sites in the United States, Italy and Spain provided acute and convalescent COVID-19 samples. Sources were T cells, B-cell-depleted T cells, or PBMCs; the material itself was cDNA or gDNA.

In the original analysis: For nucleated cells, counts were estimated from reference gene primer amplification. Generated by immunoSEQ multiplex PCR, the TCRdb table keeps only in-frame clones and is missing some. The DNA gave D and trimming, while V, J and clone size come from that table. The sample includes around 300,000 clones, 80% to 95% of them seen just once. V lost 6 bases to trimming and J lost 0 bases, with 17 bases between them. Per germline, CDR1 ENHRY and CDR2 SYGVKD. The CDR3 is 16 amino acids. Enrolment of Seattle patients took place during active infection, and they were followed longitudinally.

This receptor was identified in a woman in her thirties with COVID-19, enrolled during active disease. The specimen was peripheral blood. The genes are TRBV10-3 and TRBJ1-1; D not resolved. Here the CDR3 DNA reads TGTGCCATCAGCCCGGGAAGGCAGCGAATGAACACTGAAGCTTTCTTT. This gives the protein CAISPGRQRMNTEAFF.